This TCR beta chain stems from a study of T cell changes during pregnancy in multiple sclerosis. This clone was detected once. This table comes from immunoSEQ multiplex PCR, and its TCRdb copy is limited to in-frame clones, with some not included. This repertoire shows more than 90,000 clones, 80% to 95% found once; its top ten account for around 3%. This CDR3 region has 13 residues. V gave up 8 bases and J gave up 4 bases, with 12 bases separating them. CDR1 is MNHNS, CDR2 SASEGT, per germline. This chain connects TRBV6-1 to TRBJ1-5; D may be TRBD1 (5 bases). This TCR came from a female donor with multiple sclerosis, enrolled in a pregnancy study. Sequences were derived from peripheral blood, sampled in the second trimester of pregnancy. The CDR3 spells CASGEEGNQPQHF. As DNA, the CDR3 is TGTGCCAGCGGAGAGGAGGGGAATCAGCCCCAGCATTTT.